The clone carrying this T cell receptor beta chain was observed a handful of times. Its antigen is unidentified. The CDR3 consists of 13 residues. V was clipped by 5 bases and J by 5 bases; unmatched bases: 4. Germline V gene data show CDR1 as SGHRS and CDR2 as YFSETQ. This record comes from a study of T-cell reconstitution after alpha-beta-depleted transplantation in children. The study, taken as a whole, reports: From newly produced T cells came most of the T-cell counts and diversity one year after transplant. Expanded graft clones, several hundred of them, were reportedly the source of alpha-beta T cells about two months after transplant.

Construction of the TCRbeta library involved unique molecular identifiers. TCRdb re-derived calls from the PCR reads in MiXCR, one entry per CDR3 protein. The sample carries just over 950,000 distinct CDR3 sequences, roughly 29% recorded once. The chain couples TRBV5-1 to TRBJ2-3; 8 nucleotides align to TRBD1. The sequenced sample was PBMCs, mostly from graft donor cells, obtained 360 days after TCRalphabeta/CD19-depleted stem cell transplant. This sequence originates from a boy younger than two who had a stem cell transplant for SCID, so the T cells may come from the graft donor. The CDR3 spells CASSLQGEDTQYF. The CDR3 DNA follows: TGCGCCAGCAGTTTACAGGGGGAAGATACGCAGTATTTT. The variable domain in full, with the rest retrieved from reference TRBV5-1 and TRBJ2-3, is KAGVTQTPRYLIKTRGQQVTLSCSPISGHRSVSWYQQTPGQGLQFLFEYFSETQRNKGNFPGRFSGRQFSNSRSEMNVSTLELGDSALYLCASSLQGEDTQYFGPGTRLTVL.